The T cell receptor beta chain described here comes from a study of blood T cell repertoires in COVID-19. The protocol was immunoSEQ multiplex PCR, while the TCRdb copy is restricted to in-frame clones and leaves out a portion. This sample has 170,000 or so clones; 86% occur once, and the top ten carry around 7%. Trimming stripped 0 bases from V and 1 base from J, with 13 bases between. Germline lookup yields CDR1 SGDLS and CDR2 YYNGEE. The length of the CDR3 is 16 residues. The sequenced material came from peripheral blood. This sequence was found in a man between 45 and 60 years old with active or convalescent COVID-19. The chain is built from TRBV9 and TRBJ2-5, with a possible D match to TRBD2 (7 bases). Written as DNA, the CDR3 is TGTGCCAGCAGCGTAGAGGTACGGGGGGCCCAAGAGACCCAGTACTTC. As protein: CASSVEVRGAQETQYF.